This record covers a single TCR beta chain. Antigen unknown. This CDR3 has 16 amino acids. Per germline, CDR1 SGHRS and CDR2 YFSETQ. V lost 0 bases to trimming and J lost 8 bases, with 19 bases between them. This specimen comes from a study of cytotoxic CD8 clonotypes in ibrutinib-treated CLL. Study as a whole: Of the patients, eleven to twelve were relapsed/refractory, under 16 treatment-naive and 17 to 18 IGHV unmutated. A mean of around 270,000 productive templates and 94,082 productive rearrangements was obtained per sample.

Whole-study findings and limits: Age-matched healthy donor levels were exceeded by baseline clonality, which tracked circulating CD8+ T-cell counts.

TCRdb's copy holds only in-frame clones and misses some; the assay was immunoSEQ multiplex PCR. The sample lists around 330,000 clones, approximately 67% seen once, with approximately 6% in the top ten. Source: PBMCs, taken after 36 months of ibrutinib treatment. This TCR came from a human donor with chronic lymphocytic leukemia. The V call is TRBV5-1, the J call TRBJ2-3; weak D call: TRBD2 (6 bases). The CDR3 spells CASSLARGAGGGTQYF. The CDR3 region has the DNA TGCGCCAGCAGCTTGGCCCGGGGCGCTGGGGGAGGTACGCAGTATTTT. Together with reference TRBV5-1 and TRBJ2-3, the CDR3 gives the full variable domain: KAGVTQTPRYLIKTRGQQVTLSCSPISGHRSVSWYQQTPGQGLQFLFEYFSETQRNKGNFPGRFSGRQFSNSRSEMNVSTLELGDSALYLCASSLARGAGGGTQYFGPGTRLTVL.